A selection of T cell receptor beta chains follows, all from one sample in a study of blood T cells in healthy people across ages. TCRdb re-called the 5' RACE reads with MiXCR, one entry per CDR3 protein. The table lists 1.5 million to 2 million distinct CDR3 sequences, 28% of them singletons, with about 7.7% in the top ten. Sequenced sample: blood. The receptors derive from a woman in her 30s in good health. Both conserved end residues are part of each CDR3. The D gene is left open where the match is weak. Clone size is given for some rows only: seen once, a few or many times, or a class if the clone is expanded.

>TRBV7-2|TRBJ2-5|many|TRBD2
TGTGCCAGCAGCTTATCTTCCACTAGCGGTCAAGAGACCCAGTACTTC
CASSLSSTSGQETQYF
>TRBV20-1|TRBJ2-1|many|NA
TGCAGTGCTTTGAAGGCCCCCACTAATGAGCAGTTCTTC
CSALKAPTNEQFF
>TRBV20-1|TRBJ2-5|many|TRBD2
TGCAGTGCGCTTAAGCTAGCGGGGGGCGGGGAGACCCAGTACTTC
CSALKLAGGGETQYF
>TRBV6-6|TRBJ2-4|many|NA
TGTGCCAGCAGTTACCCCACAGCTCTAGTAGCCAAAAACATTCAGTACTTC
CASSYPTALVAKNIQYF
>TRBV20-1|TRBJ2-5|NA|NA
TGCAGTGCTAGAGATGAAGGGTTGGGGACCCAGTACTTC
CSARDEGLGTQYF
>TRBV6-5|TRBJ2-7|NA|TRBD2
TGTGCCAGCAGTTACGCGGCGGGACTAGCGGGGGTGCGGACCTACGAGCAGTACTTC
CASSYAAGLAGVRTYEQYF
>TRBV7-9|TRBJ2-1|NA|TRBD2
TGTGCCAGCAGCCCTCTAGCGGGAACAGACAATGAGCAGTTCTTC
CASSPLAGTDNEQFF
>TRBV21-1|TRBJ2-5|NA|NA
TGTGCCAGCAGCAAATCGGACAGGGTCAACAATGAGCAGTACTTC
CASSKSDRVNNEQYF
>TRBV7-9|TRBJ1-2|NA|NA
TGTGCCAGCAGCTTAGCAGGGCTTAGCTATGGCTACACCTTC
CASSLAGLSYGYTF
>TRBV28|TRBJ2-4|NA|TRBD2
TGTGCCAGCAGACCTCCTAGCGGGATTGAAGATGAAAACATTCAGTACTTC
CASRPPSGIEDENIQYF
>TRBV7-9|TRBJ1-5|many|NA
TGTGCCAGCAGCCAGCTTTCCGTGAATCAGCCCCAGCATTTT
CASSQLSVNQPQHF
>TRBV4-1|TRBJ1-2|few|NA
TGCGCCAGCAGCCATGTATCCTATGGTTACTATGGCTACACCTTC
CASSHVSYGYYGYTF
>TRBV20-1|TRBJ1-1|NA|NA
TGCAGTGCTAGCCCGGTGGAGACGAACACTGAAGCTTTCTTT
CSASPVETNTEAFF
>TRBV7-2|TRBJ2-5|NA|TRBD2
TGTGCCAGCAGCAAGGGACTAGCGATAGAGACCCAGTACTTC
CASSKGLAIETQYF
>TRBV20-1|TRBJ2-3|many|NA
TGCAGTGCTACGGAGGGGGATACGCAGTATTTT
CSATEGDTQYF
>TRBV11-2|TRBJ2-1|NA|NA
TGTGCCAGCAGCTTAGATGTAGGATCCTACAATGAGCAGTTCTTC
CASSLDVGSYNEQFF
>TRBV6-2/TRBV6-3|TRBJ2-7|NA|NA
TGTGCCAGCGGACAGATTTTCTACGAGCAGTACTTC
CASGQIFYEQYF
>TRBV5-1|TRBJ2-7|NA|NA
TGCGCCGGCAGCAGGGGACCGTCTTCCTACGAGCAGTACTTC
CAGSRGPSSYEQYF
>TRBV7-2|TRBJ1-2|NA|TRBD1
TGTGCCAGCAACCGAGGGGGCAGAAACTATGGCTACACCTTC
CASNRGGRNYGYTF
>TRBV12-3/TRBV12-4|TRBJ1-1|few|NA
TGTGCCAGCAGTTTGTTTGGTAGTGAAGCTTTCTTT
CASSLFGSEAFF
>TRBV13|TRBJ2-1|NA|NA
TGTGCCAGCAGCTTAGGCGAGCGTGAGAATGAGCAGTTCTTC
CASSLGERENEQFF
>TRBV4-1|TRBJ2-3|NA|NA
TGCGCCAGTCGGATTAGCGCTAGCACAGATACGCAGTATTTT
CASRISASTDTQYF
>TRBV24-1|TRBJ2-3|NA|NA
TGTGCCACCAGTGGCACCGACACAGATACGCAGTATTTT
CATSGTDTDTQYF
>TRBV20-1|TRBJ1-4|NA|NA
TGCAGTGCTCAGACGGGGGAAGAGGAAAAACTGTTTTTT
CSAQTGEEEKLFF
>TRBV6-6|TRBJ2-7|once|NA
TGTACCAGCAGCCACCTTACTAGGGGGTACGAGCAGTACTTC
CTSSHLTRGYEQYF
>TRBV10-2|TRBJ2-3|NA|TRBD2
TGCGCCAGCGAAAATCCGGGACGGGGGGCAGATACGCAGTATTTT
CASENPGRGADTQYF
>TRBV7-9|TRBJ2-7|NA|NA
TGTGCCAGCAGCCCCCCGTTTGGGGGGAGCTCCTACGAGCAGTACTTC
CASSPPFGGSSYEQYF
>TRBV4-3|TRBJ2-2|NA|NA
TGCGCCAGCAGCCAAGTTGGGGGGAGAGTCGGGGAGCTGTTTTTT
CASSQVGGRVGELFF
>TRBV7-8|TRBJ2-1|NA|TRBD2
TGTGCCAGCAGCTTAGCGCCCCAGCGGGACTACAATGAGCAGTTCTTC
CASSLAPQRDYNEQFF
>TRBV12-3/TRBV12-4|TRBJ1-2|NA|NA
TGTGCCAGCAGTTTCGACCCTTATGGCTACACCTTC
CASSFDPYGYTF
>TRBV6-5|TRBJ2-2|few|NA
TGTGCCAGCAGTTATCCAAGGATCCGGACGGAGAACACCGGGGAGCTGTTTTTT
CASSYPRIRTENTGELFF
>TRBV30|TRBJ2-7|NA|NA
TGTGCCTGGAGCATACAGGGTTACGAGCAGTACTTC
CAWSIQGYEQYF
>TRBV5-5|TRBJ1-4|NA|NA
TGTGCCAGCAGCTTGGGGGCCAGAAAAGTTGAAAAACTGTTTTTT
CASSLGARKVEKLFF
>TRBV5-6|TRBJ1-6|NA|NA
TGTGCCAGCAGCTTGGCAGGGTATGCCCTCCACTTT
CASSLAGYALHF
>TRBV6-6|TRBJ2-2|once|NA
TGTGCCAGCAGTTACTCAGTAGGGGCCGGGGAGCTGTTTTTT
CASSYSVGAGELFF
>TRBV12-3/TRBV12-4|TRBJ2-7|NA|NA
TGTGCCAGCAGATTCTGCGACGAGCAGTACTTC
CASRFCDEQYF
>TRBV24-1|TRBJ2-1|NA|NA
TGTGCCACCAGTGATTTTTCTAGCAATGAGCAGTTCTTC
CATSDFSSNEQFF
>TRBV29-1|TRBJ1-2|many|NA
TGCAGCGTTCGGGCAGCGCATGGCTACACCTTC
CSVRAAHGYTF
>TRBV6-2/TRBV6-3|TRBJ1-5|NA|NA
TGTGCCAGCGCCGCGGGGGCCGGCAATCAGCCCCAGCATTTT
CASAAGAGNQPQHF
>TRBV15|TRBJ2-2|few|NA
TGTGCCACCAGCAGAGATACGGGGGGCATCGGGGAGCTGTTTTTT
CATSRDTGGIGELFF
>TRBV7-2|TRBJ2-4|NA|NA
TGTGCCAGCAGCCCCCGTGTTTTGTCCAAAAACATTCAGTACTTC
CASSPRVLSKNIQYF
>TRBV9|TRBJ1-5|few|NA
TGTGCCAGCAGCGTAAGCCCCTCACCCGGTCAGCCCCAGCATTTT
CASSVSPSPGQPQHF
>TRBV7-9|TRBJ2-5|NA|NA
TGTGCCAGCAGCTTTGCGGCGGTGGGCCAAGAGACCCAGTACTTC
CASSFAAVGQETQYF
>TRBV7-6|TRBJ1-1|NA|NA
TGTGCCAGCAGCTTAGCGGCCCGAGCGAACACTGAAGCTTTCTTT
CASSLAARANTEAFF
>TRBV7-2|TRBJ2-3|once|TRBD2
TGTGCCAGCAGCGTAGCGGGGGGGCCTAGTGCAGATACGCAGTATTTT
CASSVAGGPSADTQYF
>TRBV29-1|TRBJ1-5|NA|NA
TGCAGCGTTGTCCCTGGGGTAAATCAGCCCCAGCATTTT
CSVVPGVNQPQHF
>TRBV20-1|TRBJ1-2|NA|TRBD1
TGCAGTGCTGTGGACAGGGGGGATGGCTACACCTTC
CSAVDRGDGYTF
>TRBV18|TRBJ2-7|NA|NA
TGTGCCAGCTCAACACTCGGCGAGGGGACTCAGTACTTC
CASSTLGEGTQYF
>TRBV5-1|TRBJ1-1|few|NA
TGCGCCAGCAGCTCCCGACAGCCGAACACTGAAGCTTTCTTT
CASSSRQPNTEAFF
>TRBV29-1|TRBJ2-1|NA|TRBD2
TGCAGCGCCGTAGCGGGAGAATTTTCCTACAATGAGCAGTTCTTC
CSAVAGEFSYNEQFF
>TRBV4-1|TRBJ1-1|few|TRBD1
TGCGCCAGCAGCCAGACAGGGAGGCCGAACACTGAAGCTTTCTTT
CASSQTGRPNTEAFF
>TRBV20-1|TRBJ1-2|few|NA
TGCAGTGCTAGAAAAGACAGTAACTATGGCTACACCTTC
CSARKDSNYGYTF